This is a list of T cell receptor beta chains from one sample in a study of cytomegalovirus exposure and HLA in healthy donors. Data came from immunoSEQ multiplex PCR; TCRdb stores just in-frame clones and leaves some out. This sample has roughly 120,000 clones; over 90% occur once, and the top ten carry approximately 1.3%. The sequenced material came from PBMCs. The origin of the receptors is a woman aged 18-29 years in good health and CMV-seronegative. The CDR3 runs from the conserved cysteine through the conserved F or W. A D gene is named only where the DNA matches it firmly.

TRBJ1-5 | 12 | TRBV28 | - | TGTGCCAGCAGGACAGCAAATCAGCCCCAGCATTTT | CASRTANQPQHF
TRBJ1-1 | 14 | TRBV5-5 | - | TGTGCCAGCAGCTTGGAGACAGGGAACACTGAAGCTTTCTTT | CASSLETGNTEAFF
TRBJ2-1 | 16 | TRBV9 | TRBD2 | TGTGCCAGCAGCGTGGAGCCGGGCGGGGGGAAGAATGAGCAGTTCTTC | CASSVEPGGGKNEQFF
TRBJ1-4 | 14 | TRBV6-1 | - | TGTGCCAGCAGAAGGGGGGGCGTTAATGAAAAACTGTTTTTT | CASRRGGVNEKLFF
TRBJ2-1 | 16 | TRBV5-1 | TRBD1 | TGCGCCAGCAGCTTGGGGGACAGGGGATACCTCAATGAGCAGTTCTTC | CASSLGDRGYLNEQFF
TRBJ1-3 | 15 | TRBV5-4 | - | TGTGCCAGCAGCGCCGCCCCGGGCTCTGGAAACACCATATATTTT | CASSAAPGSGNTIYF
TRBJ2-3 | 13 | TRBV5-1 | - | TGCGCCAGCAGCTTGATACCGGAGGATACGCAGTATTTT | CASSLIPEDTQYF
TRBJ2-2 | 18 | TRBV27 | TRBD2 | TGTGCCAGCAGTTTATCACCTTTCGCGGGAGCGAACACCGGGGAGCTGTTTTTT | CASSLSPFAGANTGELFF
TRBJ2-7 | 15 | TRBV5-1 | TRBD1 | TGCGCCAGCAGCAGGGGACAGGGGGTCGTTCCCGAGCAGTACTTC | CASSRGQGVVPEQYF
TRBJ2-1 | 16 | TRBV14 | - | TGTGCCAGCAGCCGAGGAATGACCCCTTCCTACAATGAGCAGTTCTTC | CASSRGMTPSYNEQFF